The next 8 T cell receptor beta chains were all read from a single sample in a study of human T cells and chemical hapten exposure. One entry per CDR3 protein, called by TCRdb with MiXCR from the RACE reads. The sample consists of under 150,000 distinct CDR3 sequences, about 12% of them appearing once. Sample time point: patch test 1, 2 weeks after DPC sensitization. As to treatment: therapeutic diphenylcyclopropenone sensitization with weekly scalp DPC. The sample consisted of whole blood, taken in connection with sensitization to the hapten diphenylcyclopropenone (DPC). Source of these receptors: a woman aged 50 to 65 with alopecia areata. Some clones in this sample may be carry-over from other donors' samples.

The J gene is TRBJ1-4, the V gene TRBV3-1; D unresolved. Looked up from germline, CDR1 is LGHDT and CDR2 is YNNKEL (reference sequence). This CDR3 spans 15 amino acids. Trimming removed 2 bases at V and 0 bases at J, with 7 bases between. The CDR3 spells CASSQMAATNEKLFF. The CDR3 coding sequence is TGTGCCAGCAGCCAAATGGCTGCAACTAATGAAAAACTGTTTTTT.

This CDR3 reads CSARMAQMNTEAFF. In DNA form, the CDR3 reads TGCAGTGCTAGAATGGCACAAATGAACACTGAAGCTTTCTTT. This rearrangement joins TRBV20-1 to TRBJ1-1; no reliable D call. The CDR3 is made up of 14 amino acids. Trimming left V 2 bases short and J 0 bases short, with 10 bases between. From germline, CDR1 is DFQATT and CDR2 SNEGSKA (reference sequence).

Many counts were recorded for this clonotype. CDR3 amino acids: CASSLSGGESAGELFF. The CDR3 nucleotides read TGCGCCAGCAGCTTGTCCGGGGGCGAATCCGCCGGGGAGCTGTTTTTT. The chain links TRBV5-1 to TRBJ2-2, with D possibly being TRBD1 or TRBD2 (6 bases each). Germline lookup yields CDR1 SGHRS and CDR2 YFSETQ. Trimming left V 1 base short and J 6 bases short, with 16 bases between. The CDR3 consists of 16 residues.

This rearrangement joins TRBV2 to TRBJ2-1; no firm D call. The V gene's germline CDR1 is SNHLY and CDR2 FYNNEI. V was clipped by 7 bases and J by 2 bases, with 9 bases between them. The CDR3 spans 13 residues. DNA for the CDR3: TGTGCCAGCAATCCGCCAACCTACAATGAGCAGTTCTTC. Its protein is CASNPPTYNEQFF.

The table lists this clonotype with a few counts. The chain employs TRBV4-3 and TRBJ2-5; no firm D call. Trimming removed 3 bases at V and 3 bases at J, with 8 bases between. The CDR3 is 13 residues long. Germline CDR1 is LGHNA and CDR2 is YSLEER. The CDR3 DNA follows: TGCGCCAGCAGCCAGGGCCGGAAAGAGACCCAGTACTTC. Protein product: CASSQGRKETQYF.

The J gene is TRBJ2-1, the V gene TRBV5-1; D not certain. Germline CDR1 is SGHRS and CDR2 is YFSETQ. The length of the CDR3 is 12 residues. V dropped 7 bases and J dropped 7 bases, with 12 bases sitting between them. The CDR3 DNA reads as TGCGCCAGCTCGAACGAAGGTAATGAGCAGTTCTTC. Protein: CASSNEGNEQFF.

The sample holds many counts of this clonotype. The V gene is TRBV6-6, the J gene TRBJ2-7; TRBD2 matches at 7 bases. CDR1 is MNHNY and CDR2 is SVGAGI in the germline V gene (reference sequence). Trimming removed 6 bases from V and 6 bases from J; junction bases left unmatched: 11. The CDR3 contains 14 residues. CDR3 nucleotide sequence: TGTGCCAGCAGGAGCTCTGGCGGGAGCTCCGAGCAGTACTTC. Translation: CASRSSGGSSEQYF.

The chain uses TRBV14 and TRBJ2-2; D possibly corresponds to TRBD2 (5 bases). The CDR3 is 15 amino acids. V lost 3 bases and J lost 0, with 8 bases in between. Germline CDR1 reads SGHDN; CDR2 reads FVKESK. The chain's CDR3 is CASSHLLANTGELFF. The CDR3 DNA sequence: TGTGCCAGCAGCCACTTACTAGCGAACACCGGGGAGCTGTTTTTT.